This T cell receptor beta chain comes out of a study of cytotoxic CD8 clonotypes in ibrutinib-treated CLL. Produced via immunoSEQ multiplex PCR; TCRdb's table is partial and in-frame only. The sample lists around 310,000 clones, around four fifths occurring once. The CDR3 is made up of 14 amino acids. V was clipped by 4 bases and J by 4 bases; unmatched bases: 2. The germline gives CDR1 SGHVS, CDR2 FNYEAQ. The chain has TRBV7-6 and TRBJ2-2, with 8 bases matching TRBD2. The TCR sequence derives from a human donor with chronic lymphocytic leukemia. The specimen was PBMCs, collected before ibrutinib treatment. The CDR3 DNA follows: TGTGCCAGCAGCTCGACTAGCGCCACCGGGGAGCTGTTTTTT. It is translated as CASSSTSATGELFF.